This section outlines one T cell receptor (beta chain) sequence together with its context. Its specificity is unknown. The sample has other DNA sequences that encode this CDR3 too. The CDR3 runs to 13 residues. Trimming removed 1 base at V and 7 bases at J, with 10 bases between. CDR1 and CDR2 (germline): SNHLY, FYNNEI. Both about-4-week and about-12-week second-dose recipients were combined. This record comes from a study of T cell responses to AZD1222 COVID-19 vaccine. Assay: immunoSEQ multiplex PCR; the TCRdb copy retains only in-frame clones and omits some. The sample includes some 150,000 clones, more than 75% of them seen just once. Overall study findings and caveats: After two AZD1222 doses, spike-specific TCR breadth and depth rose versus day 0.

The sample consisted of peripheral blood, taken 28 days after the second AZD1222 dose. The clonotype originates from an adult who received the AZD1222 COVID-19 vaccine. V and J are TRBV2 and TRBJ1-2; D possibly corresponds to TRBD1 (5 bases). CDR3 bases: TGTGCCAGCAGTGAAGGGGGCCCTAGTGGCTACACCTTC. Translated: CASSEGGPSGYTF.